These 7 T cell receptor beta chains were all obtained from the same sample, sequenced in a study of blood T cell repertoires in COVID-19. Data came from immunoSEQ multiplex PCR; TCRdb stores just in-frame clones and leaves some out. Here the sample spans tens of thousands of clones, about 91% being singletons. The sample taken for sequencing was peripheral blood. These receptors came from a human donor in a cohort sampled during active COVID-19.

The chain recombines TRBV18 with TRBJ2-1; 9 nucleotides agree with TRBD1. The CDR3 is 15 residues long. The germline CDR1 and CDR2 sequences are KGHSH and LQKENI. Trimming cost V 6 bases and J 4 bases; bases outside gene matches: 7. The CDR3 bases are TGTGCCAGCTCTAGGGGACAGGGCATATACAATGAGCAGTTCTTC. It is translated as CASSRGQGIYNEQFF.

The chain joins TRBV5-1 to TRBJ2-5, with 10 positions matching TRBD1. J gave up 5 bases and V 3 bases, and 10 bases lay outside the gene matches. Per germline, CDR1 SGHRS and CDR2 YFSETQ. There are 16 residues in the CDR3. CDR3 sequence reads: CASSSSGTGAWETQYF. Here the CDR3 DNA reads TGCGCCAGCAGCTCCTCCGGGACAGGGGCGTGGGAGACCCAGTACTTC.

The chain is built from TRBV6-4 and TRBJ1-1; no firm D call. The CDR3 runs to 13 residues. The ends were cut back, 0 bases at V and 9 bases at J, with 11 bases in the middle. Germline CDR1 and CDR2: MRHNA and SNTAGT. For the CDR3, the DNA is TGTGCCAGCAGTGACTCCTCAGGCGGGAAAGCTTTCTTT. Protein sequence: CASSDSSGGKAFF.

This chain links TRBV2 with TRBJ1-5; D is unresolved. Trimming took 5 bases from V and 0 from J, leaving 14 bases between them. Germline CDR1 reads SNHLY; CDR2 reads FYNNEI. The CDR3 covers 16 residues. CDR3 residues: CASSPEAGVSNQPQHF. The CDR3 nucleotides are TGTGCCAGCAGTCCGGAGGCGGGTGTTAGCAATCAGCCCCAGCATTTT.

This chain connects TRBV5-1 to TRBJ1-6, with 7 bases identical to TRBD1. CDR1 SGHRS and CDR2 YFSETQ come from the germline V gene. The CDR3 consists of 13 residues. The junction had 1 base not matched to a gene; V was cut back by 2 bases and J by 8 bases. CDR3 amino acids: CASSFGQDSPLHF. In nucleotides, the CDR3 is TGCGCCAGCAGCTTCGGACAGGATTCACCCCTCCACTTT.

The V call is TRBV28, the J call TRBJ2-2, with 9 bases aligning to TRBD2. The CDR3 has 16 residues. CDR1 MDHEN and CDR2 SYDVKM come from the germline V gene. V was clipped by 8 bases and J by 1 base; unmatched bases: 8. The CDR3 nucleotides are TGTGCCAGCGTCCCCTCAGCGGGGGGGAACACCGGGGAGCTGTTTTTT. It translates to CASVPSAGGNTGELFF.

CDR3 bases: TGTGCCAGCAGCTTGGGAGTTTGGGCAGTGGGTCAGCCCCAGCATTTT. This sequence encodes CASSLGVWAVGQPQHF. V is TRBV5-6 and J is TRBJ1-5; D is unclear. Trimming took off 0 bases at V and 6 bases at J, with 16 bases between the two ends. CDR3 length equals 16 residues. CDR1 and CDR2 (germline): SGHDT, YYEEEE. The variable domain in full, with the rest retrieved from reference TRBV5-6 and TRBJ1-5, is DAGVTQSPTHLIKTRGQQVTLRCSPKSGHDTVSWYQQALGQGPQFIFQYYEEEERQRGNFPDRFSGHQFPNYSSELNVNALLLGDSALYLCASSLGVWAVGQPQHFGDGTRLSIL.